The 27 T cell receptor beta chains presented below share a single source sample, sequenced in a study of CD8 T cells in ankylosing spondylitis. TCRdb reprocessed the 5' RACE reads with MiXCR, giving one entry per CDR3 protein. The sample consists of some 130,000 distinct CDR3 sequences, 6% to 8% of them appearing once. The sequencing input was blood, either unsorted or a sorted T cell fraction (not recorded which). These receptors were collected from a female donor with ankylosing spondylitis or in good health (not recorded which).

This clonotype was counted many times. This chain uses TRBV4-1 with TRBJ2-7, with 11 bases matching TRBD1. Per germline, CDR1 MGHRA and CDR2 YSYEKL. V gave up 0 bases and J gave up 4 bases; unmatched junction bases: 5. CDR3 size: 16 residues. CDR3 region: CASSQDWGTGGYEQYF. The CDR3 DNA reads TGCGCCAGCAGCCAAGACTGGGGGACAGGGGGTTACGAGCAGTACTTC.

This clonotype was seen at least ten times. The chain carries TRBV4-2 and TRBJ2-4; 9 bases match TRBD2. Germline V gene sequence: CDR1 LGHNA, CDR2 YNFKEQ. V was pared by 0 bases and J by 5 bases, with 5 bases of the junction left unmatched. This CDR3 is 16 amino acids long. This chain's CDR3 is CASSQDFAGGQNIQYF. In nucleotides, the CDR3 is TGTGCCAGCAGCCAAGATTTTGCGGGGGGGCAAAACATTCAGTACTTC.

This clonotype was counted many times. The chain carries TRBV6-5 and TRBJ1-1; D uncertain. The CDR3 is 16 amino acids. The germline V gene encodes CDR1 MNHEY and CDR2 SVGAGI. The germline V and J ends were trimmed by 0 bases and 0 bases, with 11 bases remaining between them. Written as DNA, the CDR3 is TGTGCCAGCAGTTACTCTATTGGCAGCATGAACACTGAAGCTTTCTTT. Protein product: CASSYSIGSMNTEAFF.

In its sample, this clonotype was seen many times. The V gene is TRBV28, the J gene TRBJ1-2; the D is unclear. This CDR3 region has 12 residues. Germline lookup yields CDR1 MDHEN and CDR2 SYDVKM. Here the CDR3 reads CAWGTANYGYTF. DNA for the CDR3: TGTGCATGGGGAACAGCTAACTATGGCTACACCTTC.

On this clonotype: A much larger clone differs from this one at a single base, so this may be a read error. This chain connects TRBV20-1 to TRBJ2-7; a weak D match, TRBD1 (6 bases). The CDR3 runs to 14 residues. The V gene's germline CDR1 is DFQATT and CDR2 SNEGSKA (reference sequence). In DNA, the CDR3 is TGCAGTGCTACCATCCAGGGGCCCGGTTACGAGCAGTGCTTC. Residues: CSATIQGPGYEQCF.

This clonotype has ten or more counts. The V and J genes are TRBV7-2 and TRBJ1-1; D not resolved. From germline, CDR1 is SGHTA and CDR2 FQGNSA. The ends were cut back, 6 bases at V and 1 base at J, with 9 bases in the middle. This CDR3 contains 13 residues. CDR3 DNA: TGTGCCAGCAGTGGACGGAGGAACACTGAAGCTTTCTTT. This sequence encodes CASSGRRNTEAFF.

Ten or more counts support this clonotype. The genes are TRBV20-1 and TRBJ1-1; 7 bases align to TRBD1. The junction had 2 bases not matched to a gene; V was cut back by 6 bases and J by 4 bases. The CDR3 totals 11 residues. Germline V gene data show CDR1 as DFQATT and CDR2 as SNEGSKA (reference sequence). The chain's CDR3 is CSAKGATEAFF. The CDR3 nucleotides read TGCAGTGCAAAGGGGGCCACTGAAGCTTTCTTT.

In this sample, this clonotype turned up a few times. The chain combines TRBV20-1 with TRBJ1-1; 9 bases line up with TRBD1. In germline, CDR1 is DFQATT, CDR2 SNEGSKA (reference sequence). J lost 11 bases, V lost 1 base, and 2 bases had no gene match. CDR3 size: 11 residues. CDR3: CSARGTGAAFF. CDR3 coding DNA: TGCAGTGCTAGAGGGACAGGGGCGGCTTTCTTT.

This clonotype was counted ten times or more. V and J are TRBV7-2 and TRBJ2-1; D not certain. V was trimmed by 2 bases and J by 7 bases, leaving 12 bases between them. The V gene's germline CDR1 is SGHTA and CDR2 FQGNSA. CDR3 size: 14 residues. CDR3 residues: CASSLSPLGNEQFF. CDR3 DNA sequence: TGTGCCAGCAGCTTAAGCCCCCTGGGGAATGAGCAGTTCTTC.

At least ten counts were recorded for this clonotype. The CDR3 region is CASDYGAGAGNEQFF. The CDR3, as DNA: TGTGCCAGCGACTACGGAGCGGGGGCCGGGAATGAGCAGTTCTTC. This chain links TRBV11-2 with TRBJ2-1; TRBD2 aligns across 8 bases. The CDR3 is 15 amino acids. V was clipped by 8 bases and J by 7 bases; unmatched bases: 13. Germline CDR1 SGHAT, CDR2 FQNNGV.

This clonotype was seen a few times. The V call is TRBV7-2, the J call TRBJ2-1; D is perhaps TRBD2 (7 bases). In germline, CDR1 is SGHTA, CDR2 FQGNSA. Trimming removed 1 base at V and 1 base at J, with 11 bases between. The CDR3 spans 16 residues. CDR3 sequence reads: CASSLDGGRSYNEQFF. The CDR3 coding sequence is TGTGCCAGCAGCTTAGACGGGGGGCGATCCTACAATGAGCAGTTCTTC.

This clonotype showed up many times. The CDR3 region is CASSELHMGGRNEQFF. CDR3 DNA: TGTGCCAGCAGTGAACTCCATATGGGGGGCCGCAATGAGCAGTTCTTC. V gene TRBV6-1 combines with J gene TRBJ2-1; D assignment may be TRBD1 or TRBD2 (6 bases each). The CDR3 is 16 amino acids. Germline loops: CDR1 MNHNS, CDR2 SASEGT. The V end lost 2 bases, the J end lost 6 bases, and 17 bases lay between the germline ends.

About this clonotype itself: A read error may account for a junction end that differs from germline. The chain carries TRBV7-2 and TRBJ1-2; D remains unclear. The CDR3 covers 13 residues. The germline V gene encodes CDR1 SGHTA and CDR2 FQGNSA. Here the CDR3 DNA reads TGTGCCAGCAGCTTCAACAGTAACTATGCCTACACCTTC. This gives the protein CASSFNSNYAYTF.

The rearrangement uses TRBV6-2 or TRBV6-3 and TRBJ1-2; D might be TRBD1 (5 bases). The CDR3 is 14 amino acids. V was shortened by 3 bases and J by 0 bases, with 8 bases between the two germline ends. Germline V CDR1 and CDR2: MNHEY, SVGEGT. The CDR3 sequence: CASSYHRTNYGYTF. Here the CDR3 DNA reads TGTGCCAGCAGTTATCACAGGACTAACTATGGCTACACCTTC.

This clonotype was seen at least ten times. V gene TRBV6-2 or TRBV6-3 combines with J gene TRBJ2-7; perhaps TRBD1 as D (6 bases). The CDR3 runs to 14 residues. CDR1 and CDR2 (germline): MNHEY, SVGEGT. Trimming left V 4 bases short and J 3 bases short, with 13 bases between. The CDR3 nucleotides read TGTGCCAGCAGTTCTCCGACAGGACACTACGAGCAGTACTTC. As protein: CASSSPTGHYEQYF.

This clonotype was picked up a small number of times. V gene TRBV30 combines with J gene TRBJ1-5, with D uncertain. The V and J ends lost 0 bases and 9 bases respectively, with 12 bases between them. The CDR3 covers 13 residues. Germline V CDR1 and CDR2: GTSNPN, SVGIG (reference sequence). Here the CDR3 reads CAWSVAARGPQHF. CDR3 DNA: TGTGCCTGGAGTGTAGCAGCCCGAGGGCCCCAGCATTTT.

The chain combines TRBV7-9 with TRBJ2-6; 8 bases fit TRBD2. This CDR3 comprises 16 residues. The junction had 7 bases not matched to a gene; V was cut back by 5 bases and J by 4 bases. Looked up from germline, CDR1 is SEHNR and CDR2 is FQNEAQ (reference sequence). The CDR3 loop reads CASSPTGGAGANVLTF. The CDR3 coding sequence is TGTGCCAGCAGCCCCACGGGGGGGGCCGGGGCCAACGTCCTGACTTTC.

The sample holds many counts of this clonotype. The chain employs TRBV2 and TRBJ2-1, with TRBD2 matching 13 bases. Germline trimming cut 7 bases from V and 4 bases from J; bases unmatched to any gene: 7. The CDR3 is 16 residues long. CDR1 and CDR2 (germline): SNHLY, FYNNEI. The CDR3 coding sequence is TGTGCCAGCAAGGCCTTACTAGCGGGGGGGTACAATGAGCAGTTCTTC. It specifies CASKALLAGGYNEQFF.

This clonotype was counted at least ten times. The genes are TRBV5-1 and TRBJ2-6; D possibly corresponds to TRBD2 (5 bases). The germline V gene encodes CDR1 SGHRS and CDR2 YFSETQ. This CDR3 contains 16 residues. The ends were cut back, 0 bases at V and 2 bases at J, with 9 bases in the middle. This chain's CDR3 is CASSLDEGAGANVLTF. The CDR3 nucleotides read TGCGCCAGCAGCTTGGATGAGGGTGCTGGGGCCAACGTCCTGACTTTC.

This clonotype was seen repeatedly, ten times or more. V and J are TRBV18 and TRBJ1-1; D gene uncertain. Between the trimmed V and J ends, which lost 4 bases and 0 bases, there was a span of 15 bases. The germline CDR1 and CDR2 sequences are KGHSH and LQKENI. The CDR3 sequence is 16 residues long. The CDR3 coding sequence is TGTGCCAGCTCACAAATCCCATTGGAAGTGAACACTGAAGCTTTCTTT. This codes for CASSQIPLEVNTEAFF.

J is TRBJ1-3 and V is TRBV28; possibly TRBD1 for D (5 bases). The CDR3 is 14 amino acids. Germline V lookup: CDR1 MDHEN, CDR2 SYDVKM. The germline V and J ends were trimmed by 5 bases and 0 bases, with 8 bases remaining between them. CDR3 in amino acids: CASSRTFSGNTIYF. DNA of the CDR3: TGTGCCAGCAGTCGGACATTCTCTGGAAACACCATATATTTT.

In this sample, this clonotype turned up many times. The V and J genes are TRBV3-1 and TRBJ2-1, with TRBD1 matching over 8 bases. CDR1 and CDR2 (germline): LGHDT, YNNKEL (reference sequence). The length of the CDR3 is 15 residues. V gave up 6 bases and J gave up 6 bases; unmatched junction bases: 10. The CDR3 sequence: CASRRDRGKGNEQFF. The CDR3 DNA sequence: TGTGCCAGCAGACGTGACAGGGGTAAGGGCAATGAGCAGTTCTTC.

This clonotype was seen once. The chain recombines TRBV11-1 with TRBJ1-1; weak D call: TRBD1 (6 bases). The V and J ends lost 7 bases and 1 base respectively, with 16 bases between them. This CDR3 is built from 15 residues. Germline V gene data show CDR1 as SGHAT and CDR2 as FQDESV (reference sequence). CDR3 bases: TGTGCCAGCACCCTATTCAGGGGCCCGAACACTGAAGCTTTCTTT. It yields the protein CASTLFRGPNTEAFF.

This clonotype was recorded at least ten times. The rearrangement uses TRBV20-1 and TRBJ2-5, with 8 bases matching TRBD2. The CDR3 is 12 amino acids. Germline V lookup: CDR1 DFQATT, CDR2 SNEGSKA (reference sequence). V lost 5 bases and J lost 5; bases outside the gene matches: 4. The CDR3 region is CSAVTSDETQYF. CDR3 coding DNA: TGCAGTGCTGTGACTAGCGACGAGACCCAGTACTTC.

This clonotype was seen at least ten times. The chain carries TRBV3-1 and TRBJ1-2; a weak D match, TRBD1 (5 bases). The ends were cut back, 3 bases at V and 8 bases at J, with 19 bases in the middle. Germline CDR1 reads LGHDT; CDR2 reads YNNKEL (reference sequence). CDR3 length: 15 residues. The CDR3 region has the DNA TGTGCCAGCAGCCATTTGGAGGGGCTGAAGGGAGGCTACACCTTC. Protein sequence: CASSHLEGLKGGYTF.

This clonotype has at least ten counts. This chain's CDR3 is CASSFSHLYEQYF. CDR3 DNA: TGTGCCAGCAGTTTTTCACATTTGTACGAGCAGTACTTC. The genes are TRBV12-3 or TRBV12-4 and TRBJ2-7, with unresolved D. The CDR3 has 13 amino acids. With 3 bases removed from V and 4 bases from J, the gap between germline ends came to 10 bases.

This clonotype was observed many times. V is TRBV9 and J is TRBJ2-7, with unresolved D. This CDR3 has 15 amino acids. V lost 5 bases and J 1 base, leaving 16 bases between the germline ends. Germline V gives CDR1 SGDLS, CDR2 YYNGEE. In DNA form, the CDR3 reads TGTGCCAGCAGTGAATTCTCCGGGCTTTCCTACGAGCAGTACTTC. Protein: CASSEFSGLSYEQYF. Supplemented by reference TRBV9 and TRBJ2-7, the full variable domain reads DSGVTQTPKHLITATGQRVTLRCSPRSGDLSVYWYQQSLDQGLQFLIQYYNGEERAKGNILERFSAQQFPDLHSELNLSSLELGDSALYFCASSEFSGLSYEQYFGPGTRLTVT.